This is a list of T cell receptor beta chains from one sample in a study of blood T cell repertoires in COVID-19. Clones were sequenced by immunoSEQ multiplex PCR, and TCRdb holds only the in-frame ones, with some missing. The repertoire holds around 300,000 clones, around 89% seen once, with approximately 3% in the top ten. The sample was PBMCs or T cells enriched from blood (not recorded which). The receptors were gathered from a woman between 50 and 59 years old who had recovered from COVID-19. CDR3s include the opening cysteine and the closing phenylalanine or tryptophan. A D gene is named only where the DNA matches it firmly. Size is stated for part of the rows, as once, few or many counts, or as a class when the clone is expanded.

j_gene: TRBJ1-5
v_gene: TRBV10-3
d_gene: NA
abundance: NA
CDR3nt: TGTGCCATCAGTGAGACAGGGACCAATCAGCCCCAGCATTTT
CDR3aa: CAISETGTNQPQHF

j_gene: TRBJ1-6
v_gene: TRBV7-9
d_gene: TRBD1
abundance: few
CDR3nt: TGTGCCAGCAGTCGACAGGGCAGGAATTCACCCCTCCACTTT
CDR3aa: CASSRQGRNSPLHF

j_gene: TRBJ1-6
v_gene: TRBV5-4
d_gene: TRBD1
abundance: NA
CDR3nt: TGTGCCAGCAGCTTGCAGACAGGGGTTTACTCACCCCTCCACTTT
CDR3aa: CASSLQTGVYSPLHF

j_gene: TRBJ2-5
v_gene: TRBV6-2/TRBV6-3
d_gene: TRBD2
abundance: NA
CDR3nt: TGTGCCAGCAGTTTCGTCGGGACTAGCACGGAGACCCAGTACTTC
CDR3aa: CASSFVGTSTETQYF

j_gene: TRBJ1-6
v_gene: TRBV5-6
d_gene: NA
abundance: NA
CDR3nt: TGTGCCAGCAGTCCGGACAGAGGAAATTCACCCCTCCACTTT
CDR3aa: CASSPDRGNSPLHF

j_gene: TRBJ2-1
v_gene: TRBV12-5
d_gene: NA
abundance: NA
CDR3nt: TGTGCTAGTGGCTACACAGAGTTCAATGAGCAGTTCTTC
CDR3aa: CASGYTEFNEQFF

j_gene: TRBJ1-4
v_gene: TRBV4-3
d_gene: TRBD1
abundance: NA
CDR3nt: TGCGCCAGCAGCCAAGATAGGGGGCATGAAAAACTGTTTTTT
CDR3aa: CASSQDRGHEKLFF

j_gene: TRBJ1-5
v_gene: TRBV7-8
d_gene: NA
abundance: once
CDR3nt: TGTGCCAGCAGCCCCGCGGGTCAGCCCCAGCATTTT
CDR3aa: CASSPAGQPQHF

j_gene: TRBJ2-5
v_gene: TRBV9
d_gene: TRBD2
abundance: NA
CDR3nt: TGTGCCAGCAGCCCTCGACCTAGCGGGTTCCAAGAGACCCAGTACTTC
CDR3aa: CASSPRPSGFQETQYF

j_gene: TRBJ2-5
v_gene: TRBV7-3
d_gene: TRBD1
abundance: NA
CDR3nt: TGTGCCAGCAGCCACCGGGACAGGGAGACCCAGTACTTC
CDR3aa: CASSHRDRETQYF

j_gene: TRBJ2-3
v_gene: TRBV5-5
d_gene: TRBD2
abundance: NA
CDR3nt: TGTGCCAGCAGCTTGGCGGGGGGAGGCGATACGCAGTATTTT
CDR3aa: CASSLAGGGDTQYF

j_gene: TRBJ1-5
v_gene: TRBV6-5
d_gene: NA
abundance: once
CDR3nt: TGTGCCAGCAATCAAAACCAGGGTCAGCCCCAGCATTTT
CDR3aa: CASNQNQGQPQHF

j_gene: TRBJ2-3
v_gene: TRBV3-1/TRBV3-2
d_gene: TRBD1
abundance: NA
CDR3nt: TGTGCCAGCAGCCAAGGGAACGGACAGGGCACAGATACGCAGTATTTT
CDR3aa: CASSQGNGQGTDTQYF

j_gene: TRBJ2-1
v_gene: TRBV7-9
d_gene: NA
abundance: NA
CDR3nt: TGTGCCAGCAGTCAGACCCAGGTCTGGGATGAGCAGTTCTTC
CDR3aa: CASSQTQVWDEQFF

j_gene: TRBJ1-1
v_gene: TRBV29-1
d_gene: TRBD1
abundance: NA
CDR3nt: TGCAGCGTTAGACAGGGAAGGGGTACTGAAGCTTTCTTT
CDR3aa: CSVRQGRGTEAFF

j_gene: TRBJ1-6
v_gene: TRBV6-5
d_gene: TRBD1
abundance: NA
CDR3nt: TGTGCCAGCAGTAAACAGGGGTCCACTAATTCACCCCTCCACTTT
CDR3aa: CASSKQGSTNSPLHF

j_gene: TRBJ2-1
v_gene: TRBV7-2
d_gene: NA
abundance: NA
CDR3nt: TGTGCCAGCAGCTTAGCTCGGCTAGCCAATGAGCAGTTCTTC
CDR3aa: CASSLARLANEQFF

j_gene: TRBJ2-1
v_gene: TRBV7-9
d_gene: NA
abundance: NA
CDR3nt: TGTGCCAGCAGCCGAGCGGGCCAAAAAGCAGCGGGTTACAATGAGCAGTTCTTC
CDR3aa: CASSRAGQKAAGYNEQFF

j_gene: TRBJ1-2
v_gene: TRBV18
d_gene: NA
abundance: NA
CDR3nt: TGTGCCAGCTCACCACCGAGCAGCGCTAACTATGGCTACACCTTC
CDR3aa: CASSPPSSANYGYTF

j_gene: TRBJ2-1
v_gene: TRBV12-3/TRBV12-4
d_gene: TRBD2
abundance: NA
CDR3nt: TGTGCCAGCAGTTTACGGGGGGACGAGCAGTTCTTC
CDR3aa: CASSLRGDEQFF

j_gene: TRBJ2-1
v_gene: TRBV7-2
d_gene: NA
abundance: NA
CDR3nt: TGTGCCAGCAGCTTTGAGAGAAGCTCCTACAATGAGCAGTTCTTC
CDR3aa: CASSFERSSYNEQFF

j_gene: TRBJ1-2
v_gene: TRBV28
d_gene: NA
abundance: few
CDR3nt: TGTGCCAGCAGTTTATTTACGGGGAGTCCAGTTGGCTACACCTTC
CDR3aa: CASSLFTGSPVGYTF

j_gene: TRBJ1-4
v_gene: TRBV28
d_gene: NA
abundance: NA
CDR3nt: TGTGCCAGCAGTTCCGCCGGGGAAGATAATGAAAAACTGTTTTTT
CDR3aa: CASSSAGEDNEKLFF

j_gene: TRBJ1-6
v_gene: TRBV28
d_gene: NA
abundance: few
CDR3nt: TGTGCCAGCAGTCCAGTTCCTTCGAATTCACCCCTCCACTTT
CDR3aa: CASSPVPSNSPLHF

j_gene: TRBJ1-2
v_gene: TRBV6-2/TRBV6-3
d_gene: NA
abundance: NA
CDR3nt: TGTGCCAGCAGTACCCCCCGAAGGGAGTTTCGCTATGGCTACACCTTC
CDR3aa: CASSTPRREFRYGYTF

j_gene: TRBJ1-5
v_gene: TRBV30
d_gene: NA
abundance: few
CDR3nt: TGTGCCTGGTCGTCCCCCCAGGGCAATCAGCCCCAGCATTTT
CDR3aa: CAWSSPQGNQPQHF

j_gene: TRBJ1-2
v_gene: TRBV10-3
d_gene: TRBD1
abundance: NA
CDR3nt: TGTGCCATCAGTGATCAACGGACAGGTGACTATGGCTACACCTTC
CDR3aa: CAISDQRTGDYGYTF

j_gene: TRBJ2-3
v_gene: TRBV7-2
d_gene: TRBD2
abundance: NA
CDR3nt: TGTGCCAGCAGCTTGTTAACTAGCGACACAGATACGCAGTATTTT
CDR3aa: CASSLLTSDTDTQYF

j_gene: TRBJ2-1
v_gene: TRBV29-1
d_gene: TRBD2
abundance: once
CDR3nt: TGCAGCGTGGGGGAGGGCTATGGGAGAAACAATGAGCAGTTCTTC
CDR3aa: CSVGEGYGRNNEQFF

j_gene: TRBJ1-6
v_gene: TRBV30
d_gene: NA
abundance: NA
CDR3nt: TGTGCCTGGAGTGCGGGACATCTTAATTCACCCCTCCACTTT
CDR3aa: CAWSAGHLNSPLHF

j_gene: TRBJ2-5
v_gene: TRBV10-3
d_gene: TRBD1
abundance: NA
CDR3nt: TGTGCCATCAGAAGGACAGGAATAGCGGAGACCCAGTACTTC
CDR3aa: CAIRRTGIAETQYF

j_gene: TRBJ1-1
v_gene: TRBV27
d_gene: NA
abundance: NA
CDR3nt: TGTGCCAGCAGTTTATCGGCAGGGGCCCAGAACACTGAAGCTTTCTTT
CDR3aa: CASSLSAGAQNTEAFF

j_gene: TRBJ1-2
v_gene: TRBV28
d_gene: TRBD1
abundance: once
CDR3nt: TGTGCCAGCAGTCGGACAGGGTACCTTAACTATGGCTACACCTTC
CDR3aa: CASSRTGYLNYGYTF

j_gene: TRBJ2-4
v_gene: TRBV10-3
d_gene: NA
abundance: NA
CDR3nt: TGTGCCATCAGTGACTCTCGGGGCAAAAACATTCAGTACTTC
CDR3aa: CAISDSRGKNIQYF

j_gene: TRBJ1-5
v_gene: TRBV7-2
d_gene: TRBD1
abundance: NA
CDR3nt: TGTGCCAGCAGCTTTACAGACAGGGCGAATCAGCCCCAGCATTTT
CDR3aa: CASSFTDRANQPQHF

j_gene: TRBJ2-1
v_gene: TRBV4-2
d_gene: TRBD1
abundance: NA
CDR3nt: TGTGCCAGCAGCCAAGATGGGACAGCGTCCTACAATGAGCAGTTCTTC
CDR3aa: CASSQDGTASYNEQFF

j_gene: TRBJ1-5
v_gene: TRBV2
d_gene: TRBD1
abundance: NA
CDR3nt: TGTGCCAGCAGAAAAGGGACAGAAAGCAATCAGCCCCAGCATTTT
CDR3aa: CASRKGTESNQPQHF

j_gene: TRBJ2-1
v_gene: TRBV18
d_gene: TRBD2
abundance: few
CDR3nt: TGTGCCAGCTCACTTCGGACTAGCGGGATCAATGAGCAGTTCTTC
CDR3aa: CASSLRTSGINEQFF

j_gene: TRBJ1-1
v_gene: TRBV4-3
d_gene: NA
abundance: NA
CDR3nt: TGCGCCAGCAGCCTAGAGACAGGCAACACTGAAGCTTTCTTT
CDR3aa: CASSLETGNTEAFF

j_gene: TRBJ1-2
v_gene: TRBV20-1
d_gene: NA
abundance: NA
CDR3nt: TGCAGTGCTAGAGGCGCTAGGGGCTACACCTTC
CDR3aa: CSARGARGYTF

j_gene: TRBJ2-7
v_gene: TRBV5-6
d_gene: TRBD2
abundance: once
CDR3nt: TGTGCCAGCAGGTACCTTGGGACTAGCGGGCTTCCCTACGAGCAGTACTTC
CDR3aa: CASRYLGTSGLPYEQYF

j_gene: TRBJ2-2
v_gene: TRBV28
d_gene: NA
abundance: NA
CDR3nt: TGTGCCAGCAATGGACAGAACGCGAACACCGGGGAGCTGTTTTTT
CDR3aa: CASNGQNANTGELFF